The 17 T cell receptor beta chains below were found in one sample sequenced in a study of Graves' ophthalmopathy and Graves' hyperthyroidism. Researchers took RNA transcripts and amplified TCR beta CDR3 regions from them. HTBI primers served in a first-round RT-PCR, which a second-round multiplex PCR followed. One entry per CDR3 protein results from TCRdb running MiXCR on the multiplex PCR reads. Of about 1.1 million distinct CDR3 sequences in the sample, about 36% were seen once. Sequencing used peripheral blood or thyroid tissue (not recorded which). All receptors come from an adult man with Graves' hyperthyroidism.

The sample holds many counts of this clonotype. The chain recombines TRBV24-1 with TRBJ1-5; D remains unclear. Between the trimmed V and J ends, which lost 10 bases and 6 bases, there was a span of 18 bases. The germline gives CDR1 KGHDR, CDR2 SFDVKD. The CDR3 totals 14 residues. CDR3 loop: CATPEGRVPQPQHF. For the CDR3, the DNA is TGTGCCACTCCCGAAGGTAGGGTACCTCAGCCCCAGCATTTT.

This clonotype has at least ten counts. The chain recombines TRBV10-3 with TRBJ1-1, with 9 bases lining up with TRBD1. Germline CDR1 and CDR2: ENHRY and SYGVKD. V lost 8 bases to trimming and J lost 5 bases; unmatched junction nucleotides: 15. The CDR3 has 16 amino acids. The CDR3 loop reads CAILPGQGARGTEAFF. CDR3 nucleotides: TGTGCCATCCTTCCGGGACAGGGAGCGAGGGGGACTGAAGCTTTCTTT.

To note about this clonotype: A clone one base away is much larger, so this may be a read error. The chain carries TRBV2 and TRBJ2-2, with D perhaps TRBD2 (6 bases). Germline V lookup: CDR1 SNHLY, CDR2 FYNNEI. V lost 8 bases and J lost 4, with 14 bases in between. This CDR3 has 14 amino acids. Here the CDR3 reads CASRLEMGTGELFF. Written as DNA, the CDR3 is TGTGCCAGCCGACTAGAGATGGGCACCGGGGAGCTGTTTTTT.

At least ten counts were recorded for this clonotype. The rearrangement links TRBV19 to TRBJ1-5, with a tentative D call TRBD1 (5 bases). The V gene lost 3 bases and the J gene lost 2 bases, with 14 bases spanning the gap. From germline, CDR1 is LNHDA and CDR2 SQIVND (reference sequence). This CDR3 spans 16 amino acids. The CDR3 protein is CASSIGAGVGNQPQHF. CDR3 DNA: TGTGCCAGTAGTATTGGGGCAGGCGTAGGCAATCAGCCCCAGCATTTT.

A note on this clonotype: A read error may explain this, as a much larger clone is one base away. This chain connects TRBV29-1 to TRBJ2-7; 7 bases are a match to TRBD2. Germline CDR1 reads SQVTM; CDR2 reads ANQGSEA. The CDR3 extends over 12 amino acids. The CDR3: CSALASGYGQYF. In nucleotides, the CDR3 is TGCAGCGCCCTCGCTAGCGGCTACGGGCAGTACTTC.

Many counts were recorded for this clonotype. CDR3 coding DNA: TGCGCCAGCCTAGACAGCTGGGACTCCTACGAGCAGTACTTC. Translating gives CASLDSWDSYEQYF. V gene TRBV10-2 combines with J gene TRBJ2-7; possible D gene TRBD1, 5 bases. The ends were cut back, 8 bases at V and 0 bases at J, with 14 bases in the middle. The CDR3 totals 14 residues. In germline, CDR1 is WSHSY, CDR2 SAAADI.

The chain has TRBV20-1 and TRBJ2-7, with 9 bases fitting TRBD1. CDR3 length equals 14 residues. The germline V gene has CDR1 DFQATT and CDR2 SNEGSKA (reference sequence). V lost 3 bases and J lost 2; bases outside the gene matches: 5. The CDR3 region has the DNA TGCAGTGCTAGCCGGGACAGGGTAACCTACGAGCAGTACTTC. Amino acids: CSASRDRVTYEQYF.

The table lists this clonotype with many counts. V gene TRBV7-8 combines with J gene TRBJ1-1; D is unresolved. V lost 0 bases, J lost 0 bases, and 17 bases lay in between. The length of the CDR3 is 18 residues. CDR1 is SGHVS and CDR2 is FQNEAQ in the germline V gene. The CDR3 spells CASSLAASPSYMNTEAFF. The CDR3 DNA follows: TGTGCCAGCAGCTTAGCGGCCTCCCCTTCATACATGAACACTGAAGCTTTCTTT.

The V and J genes are TRBV25-1 and TRBJ2-5; no clear D gene. Trimming removed 1 base at V and 9 bases at J, with 21 bases between. CDR1 and CDR2 from the germline V gene are MGHDK and SYGVNS. There are 16 residues in the CDR3. CDR3 protein: CASSESRHMANQPQYF. For the CDR3, the DNA is TGTGCCAGCAGTGAATCAAGGCACATGGCAAATCAGCCCCAGTACTTC.

V is TRBV15 and J is TRBJ2-2, with D unclear. This CDR3 comprises 16 residues. Germline assignment: CDR1 LNHNV and CDR2 YYDKDF (reference sequence). V dropped 6 bases and J dropped 2 bases, with 16 bases sitting between them. The CDR3 loop is CATRTPASGNTGELFF. Here the CDR3 DNA reads TGTGCCACCAGGACCCCTGCCTCTGGAAACACCGGGGAGCTGTTTTTT.

This clonotype was detected only a few times. The chain links TRBV12-3 or TRBV12-4 to TRBJ1-3; 7 bases agree with TRBD1. V trimming: 6 bases; J trimming: 0 bases; junction bases outside the gene matches: 2. There are 14 residues in the CDR3. In DNA form, the CDR3 reads TGTGCCAGCAGACGACAGGGCTCTGGAAACACCATATATTTT. It codes for CASRRQGSGNTIYF.

This clonotype was recorded many times. This chain uses TRBV29-1 with TRBJ1-1, with D unclear. Germline CDR1 and CDR2: SQVTM and ANQGSEA. The CDR3 loop spans 12 amino acids. V lost 4 bases and J lost 2, with 8 bases in between. The CDR3, as DNA: TGCAGCGTTGTAGGGTTTAACACTGAAGCTTTCTTT. It codes for CSVVGFNTEAFF.

The chain carries TRBV25-1 and TRBJ1-5; 7 nucleotides line up with TRBD1. J was trimmed by 3 bases and V by 5 bases; bases with no gene match: 13. Germline V gives CDR1 MGHDK, CDR2 SYGVNS. The CDR3 spans 17 residues. The DNA of the CDR3 is TGTGCCAGCAGTTGGAGTCCGGGACAGCGTTACAATCAGCCCCAGCATTTT. It yields the protein CASSWSPGQRYNQPQHF.

The CDR3 is CASSLNDGYSGANVLTF. Written as DNA, the CDR3 is TGCGCCAGCAGCCTAAACGACGGGTACTCTGGGGCCAACGTCCTGACTTTC. The chain links TRBV5-1 to TRBJ2-6; the D is unclear. The CDR3 covers 17 residues. Trimming cost V 4 bases and J 0 bases, with 14 bases left between them. The germline V gene encodes CDR1 SGHRS and CDR2 YFSETQ. Filled out from reference TRBV5-1 and TRBJ2-6, the complete variable domain reads KAGVTQTPRYLIKTRGQQVTLSCSPISGHRSVSWYQQTPGQGLQFLFEYFSETQRNKGNFPGRFSGRQFSNSRSEMNVSTLELGDSALYLCASSLNDGYSGANVLTFGAGSRLTVL.

The chain combines TRBV19 with TRBJ2-5; D possibly matches TRBD1 or TRBD2 (5 bases each). The end of the DNA aligns better with TRBJ2-7, so the J call may be wrong. This CDR3 has 18 amino acids. Germline CDR1 and CDR2: LNHDA and SQIVND (reference sequence). The CDR3 reads CASSLSANRWDEAYEQYF. Here the CDR3 DNA reads TGTGCCAGCAGTTTATCCGCGAATAGGTGGGACGAGGCCTACGAGCAGTACTTC.

This clonotype appeared many times. The chain has TRBV5-6 and TRBJ2-7, with TRBD1 matching 11 bases. CDR1 and CDR2 (germline): SGHDT, YYEEEE. The CDR3 is made up of 15 amino acids. Trimming took 4 bases from V and 4 from J; bases not matched to a gene: 7. The DNA for the CDR3 is TGTGCCAGCAGCCAAGGACAGGGGGCAGGATACGAGCAGTACTTC. It is translated as CASSQGQGAGYEQYF.

This clonotype has at least ten counts. The CDR3 nucleotides are TGCGCCAGCAGCTTGTACAGGGAACAAGAGACCCAGTACTTC. Encoded protein: CASSLYREQETQYF. J is TRBJ2-5 and V is TRBV5-1, with D tentatively TRBD1 (6 bases). The germline gives CDR1 SGHRS, CDR2 YFSETQ. The CDR3 runs to 14 residues. Between the trimmed V and J ends, which lost 1 base and 2 bases, there was a span of 9 bases.